A single sample is the source of the 16 T cell receptor beta chains below, sequenced in a study of blood T cell repertoires in COVID-19. This table comes from immunoSEQ multiplex PCR, and its TCRdb copy is limited to in-frame clones, with some not included. The sample includes 300,000 to 400,000 clones, approximately 88% of them seen just once. The sequencing sample was made of PBMCs or T cells enriched from blood (not recorded which). The source of these receptors is a woman aged 25-40 years with acute COVID-19.

V and J are TRBV10-1 and TRBJ1-2, with no clear D. The V and J ends lost 6 bases and 0 bases respectively, with 11 bases between them. Germline CDR1 reads WNHNN; CDR2 reads SYGVQD (reference sequence). The CDR3 is 14 amino acids. CDR3 sequence: CASRNQETNYGYTF. The CDR3 DNA reads as TGCGCCAGCAGAAATCAAGAGACTAACTATGGCTACACCTTC.

This chain joins TRBV7-9 and TRBJ1-5; no clear D gene. The germline CDR1 and CDR2 sequences are SEHNR and FQNEAQ (reference sequence). The CDR3 runs to 14 residues. V lost 5 bases, J lost 5 bases, and 13 bases lay in between. CDR3 DNA sequence: TGTGCCAGCAGCCTAGGAGGTATCGATCAGCCCCAGCATTTT. The encoded protein is CASSLGGIDQPQHF.

The chain joins TRBV5-1 to TRBJ1-2; 9 positions agree with TRBD1. CDR3 length equals 15 residues. In germline, CDR1 is SGHRS, CDR2 YFSETQ. Losses at the gene ends were 4 bases for V and 6 bases for J; bases not matched to a gene: 10. DNA of the CDR3: TGCGCCAGCAGCACAGGGGGCCGCGCGCTGGATGGCTACACCTTC. It encodes CASSTGGRALDGYTF.

This sequence joins TRBV4-1 and TRBJ1-3, with TRBD1 matching 7 bases. The CDR3 extends over 15 amino acids. V dropped 3 bases and J dropped 8; count of bases not matched to a gene: 10. The germline gives CDR1 MGHRA, CDR2 YSYEKL. The CDR3 DNA is TGCGCCAGCAGCCAGGGGGGCAGGGGGATGGACACCATATATTTT. Its protein product is CASSQGGRGMDTIYF.

This clone was recorded only once. This chain uses TRBV4-1 with TRBJ2-1, with a tentative D call TRBD2 (6 bases). CDR1 is MGHRA, CDR2 YSYEKL, per germline. The CDR3 consists of 17 residues. V lost 0 bases to trimming and J lost 4 bases, with 16 bases between them. The CDR3 DNA is TGCGCCAGCAGCCAAGATCAGGCGGGACCTTTTTACAATGAGCAGTTCTTC. This translates into CASSQDQAGPFYNEQFF.

The chain couples TRBV3-1 (or the pseudogene TRBV3-2) to TRBJ2-5; TRBD1 might be the D (6 bases). The germline V gene has CDR1 LGHDT and CDR2 YNNKEL (reference sequence). V was clipped by 5 bases and J by 2 bases, with 21 bases between them. CDR3 length equals 17 residues. CDR3 bases: TGTGCCAGCAGCACTGGAACCCCCGGGACACAACAAGAGACCCAGTACTTC. It yields the protein CASSTGTPGTQQETQYF.

This sequence joins TRBV9 and TRBJ1-3, with D hard to call. V was clipped by 0 bases and J by 2 bases, with 6 bases between them. CDR1 is SGDLS, CDR2 YYNGEE, per germline. The CDR3 has 14 residues. In DNA form, the CDR3 reads TGTGCCAGCAGCGTAGTGGCAGCTGGAAACACCATATATTTT. Translation gives CASSVVAAGNTIYF.

This clone was found once. This rearrangement joins TRBV2 to TRBJ2-2; a possible D gene is TRBD2 (5 bases). V was clipped by 7 bases and J by 4 bases, with 10 bases between them. The CDR3 has 13 amino acids. The germline CDR1 and CDR2 sequences are SNHLY and FYNNEI. CDR3 nucleotides: TGTGCCAGCATTGAGGGCTTCACCGGGGAGCTGTTTTTT. Residues: CASIEGFTGELFF.

This clone was seen once. The chain employs TRBV6-2 or TRBV6-3 and TRBJ2-1; TRBD2 might be the D (7 bases). V lost 6 bases to trimming and J lost 6 bases, with 15 bases between them. Germline-derived CDR1 and CDR2 are MNHEY and SVGEGT. The CDR3 runs 14 residues. In DNA form, the CDR3 reads TGTGCCAGCAGCCTGGTAGGGGGGGTCAATGAGCAGTTCTTC. Translated: CASSLVGGVNEQFF.

CDR3 region: CASTGRDRPNTEAFF. The DNA for the CDR3 is TGTGCCAGCACAGGCCGGGACAGACCTAACACTGAAGCTTTCTTT. V is TRBV7-2 and J is TRBJ1-1, with 7 bases identical to TRBD1. Germline CDR1 and CDR2: SGHTA and FQGNSA. V lost 7 bases and J lost 2; bases outside the gene matches: 10. This CDR3 region has 15 residues.

This chain uses TRBV7-3 with TRBJ2-7; a possible D gene is TRBD2 (7 bases). V dropped 5 bases and J dropped 0 bases, with 17 bases sitting between them. CDR1 is SGHTA, CDR2 FQGTGA, per germline. The CDR3 totals 16 residues. The CDR3 DNA is TGTGCCAGCAGCGCTAGACCCGGGGGGCTCTCCTACGAGCAGTACTTC. It encodes CASSARPGGLSYEQYF. The full variable domain, rest sourced from reference TRBV7-3 and TRBJ2-7, is GAGVSQTPSNKVTEKGKYVELRCDPISGHTALYWYRQSLGQGPEFLIYFQGTGAADDSGLPNDRFFAVRPEGSVSTLKIQRTERGDSAVYLCASSARPGGLSYEQYFGPGTRLTVT.

The chain has TRBV12-3 or TRBV12-4 and TRBJ2-2, with D uncertain. This CDR3 is 13 amino acids long. The V and J ends lost 5 bases and 3 bases respectively, with 7 bases between them. CDR3 sequence (DNA): TGTGCCAGCAGTCTCCAGTACACCGGGGAGCTGTTTTTT. It codes for CASSLQYTGELFF.

The rearrangement links TRBV7-2 to TRBJ1-5; D remains ambiguous. V was cut by 0 bases and J by 8 bases, with 11 bases left in between. Germline values: CDR1 SGHTA, CDR2 FQGNSA. CDR3 length: 14 amino acids. The CDR3 sequence is CASSLAAASEPQHF. The DNA for the CDR3 is TGTGCCAGCAGCTTAGCGGCGGCAAGCGAGCCCCAGCATTTT.

The chain has TRBV27 and TRBJ2-2, with TRBD1 identical over 11 bases. The V and J ends lost 5 bases and 9 bases, in that order; junction bases with no gene match: 11. The CDR3 totals 16 residues. Germline CDR1 is MNHEY and CDR2 is SMNVEV (reference sequence). The CDR3 sequence is CASSPGTGGPTRELFF. DNA for the CDR3: TGTGCCAGCAGTCCCGGGACAGGGGGTCCGACGAGGGAGCTGTTTTTT.

This chain links TRBV7-2 with TRBJ1-2; 7 nucleotides align to TRBD1. Looked up from germline, CDR1 is SGHTA and CDR2 is FQGNSA. This CDR3 region has 15 residues. Germline trimming cut 3 bases from V and 4 bases from J; bases unmatched to any gene: 8. For the CDR3, the DNA is TGTGCCAGCAGCTTGGCAGGACAGGCAAGCTATGGCTACACCTTC. It codes for CASSLAGQASYGYTF.

About this clone itself: The sample has other DNA sequences that encode this CDR3 too. The chain joins TRBV20-1 to TRBJ2-3; possibly TRBD2 for D (5 bases). This CDR3 has 10 amino acids. V lost 7 bases, J lost 3 bases, and 5 bases lay in between. Per the germline V gene, CDR1 is DFQATT and CDR2 is SNEGSKA (reference sequence). DNA of the CDR3: TGCAGTGGAGGGACAGATACGCAGTATTTT. Its translation is CSGGTDTQYF.